Listed below are T cell receptor beta chains from one sample, sequenced in a study of regulatory T cells in long-lasting Graves disease. A single record per CDR3 protein comes from TCRdb applying MiXCR to the multiplex PCR reads. The top ten hold more than 8.5% of the sample, which has roughly 500,000 distinct CDR3 sequences, approximately 13% seen once. The same specimen was also included in a second study, on T cells in Graves' hyperthyroidism and ophthalmopathy.

This specimen was peripheral blood mononuclear cells (PBMCs), taken at new diagnosis, from a patient treated with antithyroid drugs. The receptors were sampled from a man aged 25 to 40 with Graves disease. Each CDR3 is given with its conserved first and last residue. A D gene is named only where the DNA matches it firmly. Clone size is not always given. Where it is, it says once, few, many or a class for expanded clones.

V gene	D gene	clone size	J gene	CDR3 protein	CDR3 DNA
TRBV20-1	TRBD1	NA	TRBJ2-5	CSARDWKTQQGWRETQYF	TGCAGTGCTAGAGACTGGAAGACCCAACAGGGGTGGCGAGAGACCCAGTACTTC
TRBV11-2	NA	NA	TRBJ2-1	CASSPPRGTGSSYNEQFF	TGTGCCAGCAGCCCCCCTAGAGGCACGGGGAGCTCCTACAATGAGCAGTTCTTC
TRBV7-2	NA	many	TRBJ2-3	CASSLEDPPVSQYF	TGTGCCAGCAGCTTGGAGGACCCTCCGGTCTCGCAGTATTTT
TRBV15	TRBD2	NA	TRBJ2-5	CAASGPTSGLPETQYF	TGTGCCGCCAGCGGCCCTACTAGCGGGCTTCCAGAGACCCAGTACTTC
TRBV12-5	NA	few	TRBJ2-1	CASGLVRDSRTMKQFF	TGTGCTAGTGGTTTGGTACGAGACAGCCGTACAATGAAGCAGTTCTTC
TRBV27	TRBD1	many	TRBJ2-2	CASSPDRATGELFF	TGTGCCAGCAGTCCCGACAGGGCGACCGGGGAGCTGTTTTTT
TRBV9	NA	once	TRBJ1-3	CASKETAGNTIYF	TGTGCCAGCAAAGAGACAGCTGGAAACACCATATATTTT
TRBV6-5	NA	many	TRBJ2-5	CASSYSGRSQETQYF	TGTGCCAGCAGTTACTCGGGCCGTTCCCAAGAGACCCAGTACTTC
TRBV7-2	TRBD2	many	TRBJ2-7	CASSLVAGGGEQYF	TGTGCCAGCAGCTTAGTAGCGGGAGGTGGTGAGCAGTACTTC
TRBV5-6	NA	few	TRBJ2-7	CASSLTALRYEQYF	TGTGCCAGCAGCTTGACCGCTTTAAGGTACGAGCAGTACTTC
TRBV9	TRBD2	many	TRBJ2-1	CASSSWEGLYNEQFF	TGTGCCAGCAGCTCGTGGGAGGGCCTCTACAATGAGCAGTTCTTC
TRBV7-3	NA	few	TRBJ2-1	CVSVNGGSSYNEQFF	TGTGTCAGCGTAAACGGTGGTAGCTCCTACAATGAGCAGTTCTTC
TRBV12-3/TRBV12-4	NA	many	TRBJ2-1	CASSGFNEQFF	TGTGCCAGCAGCGGCTTTAATGAGCAGTTCTTC
TRBV19	NA	few	TRBJ2-5	CASSPLTAMLLQETQYF	TGTGCCAGTAGTCCCCTGACGGCGATGTTACTGCAAGAGACCCAGTACTTC
TRBV28	TRBD2	many	TRBJ2-1	CASSPGLAGAYEQFF	TGTGCCAGCAGTCCCGGACTAGCGGGAGCATATGAGCAGTTCTTC
TRBV30	NA	many	TRBJ1-3	CAWSSTQISGNTIYF	TGTGCCTGGAGTTCGACACAGATCTCTGGAAACACCATATATTTT
TRBV27	NA	NA	TRBJ2-6	CASRATGFGANVLTF	TGTGCCAGCAGGGCTACAGGGTTTGGGGCCAACGTCCTGACTTTC
TRBV5-1	NA	many	TRBJ2-1	CASSLMNEQFF	TGCGCCAGCAGCTTGATGAATGAGCAGTTCTTC
TRBV11-2	TRBD2	many	TRBJ2-5	CASSFLGASGFQETQYF	TGTGCCAGCAGCTTCCTGGGGGCTAGCGGGTTCCAAGAGACCCAGTACTTC
TRBV19	NA	many	TRBJ2-7	CASSIQSGEQYF	TGTGCCAGTAGTATTCAGTCGGGGGAGCAGTACTTC
TRBV11-3	TRBD2	many	TRBJ2-7	CASSSRLAGGVYEQYF	TGTGCCAGCAGCTCCCGCCTAGCGGGAGGCGTCTACGAGCAGTACTTC
TRBV12-3/TRBV12-4	TRBD2	many	TRBJ2-5	CASSLEIAGGETQYF	TGTGCCAGCAGTTTAGAGATAGCGGGAGGAGAGACCCAGTACTTC
TRBV20-1	TRBD1	many	TRBJ2-7	CSATDRDDLYEQYF	TGCAGTGCCACGGACAGGGACGATTTATACGAGCAGTACTTC
TRBV12-3/TRBV12-4	TRBD1	NA	TRBJ2-2	CASSFRGGTGFTGELFF	TGTGCCAGCAGTTTTCGAGGTGGGACAGGGTTTACCGGGGAGCTGTTTTTT
TRBV15	NA	many	TRBJ1-6	CATSRERNNSPLHF	TGTGCCACCAGCAGAGAGCGGAATAATTCACCCCTCCACTTT
TRBV7-9	NA	NA	TRBJ2-7	CASSFSQAAYEQYF	TGTGCCAGCAGCTTTTCACAGGCAGCCTACGAGCAGTACTTC
TRBV5-6	TRBD2	many	TRBJ2-3	CASSLATSGSYTDTQYF	TGTGCCAGCAGCTTGGCTACTAGCGGGTCGTACACAGATACGCAGTATTTT
TRBV19	NA	NA	TRBJ1-1	CASSLPWATEAFF	TGTGCCAGTAGTCTCCCTTGGGCGACTGAAGCTTTCTTT
TRBV20-1	NA	NA	TRBJ2-2	CSGVSPTGELFF	TGCAGTGGTGTTAGTCCCACCGGGGAGCTGTTTTTT
TRBV7-3	NA	many	TRBJ2-3	CASSLGPQDTQYF	TGTGCCAGCAGCTTGGGGCCCCAGGATACGCAGTATTTT